The 20 T cell receptor beta chains below come from one sample, sequenced in a study of cytomegalovirus exposure and HLA in healthy donors. It was with 60 Vbeta and 13 Jbeta primers that the PCR ran. Method: immunoSEQ multiplex PCR; TCRdb's copy keeps in-frame clones and lacks some. The sample shows over 120,000 clones, around 81% of them seen only once. The sequenced material came from PBMCs. Receptors were obtained from a man aged 45-65 years in good health and CMV-seronegative.

V and J are TRBV6-5 and TRBJ1-1; D gene ambiguous. Looked up from germline, CDR1 is MNHEY and CDR2 is SVGAGI. This CDR3 has 14 amino acids. The V and J ends lost 0 bases and 2 bases respectively, with 7 bases between them. CDR3 protein: CASSYSTYNTEAFF. CDR3 DNA: TGTGCCAGCAGTTACTCGACATACAACACTGAAGCTTTCTTT.

The chain has TRBV15 and TRBJ2-7; 10 bases fit TRBD1. Germline V lookup: CDR1 LNHNV, CDR2 YYDKDF (reference sequence). V shed 1 base, J shed 3 bases, and the junction held 6 bases outside the gene matches. This CDR3 comprises 16 residues. As DNA, the CDR3 is TGTGCCACCAGCAGAGCCCCCCGGACAGGGGGCTACGAGCAGTACTTC. Residues: CATSRAPRTGGYEQYF.

The V and J genes are TRBV7-8 and TRBJ2-7; D is perhaps TRBD1 (6 bases). V was cut by 1 base and J by 2 bases, with 12 bases left in between. The CDR3 has 15 amino acids. Per germline, CDR1 SGHVS and CDR2 FQNEAQ. CDR3 residues: CASSLDAQGPYEQYF. As DNA, the CDR3 is TGTGCCAGCAGCTTAGATGCCCAGGGGCCCTACGAGCAGTACTTC.

V usage is TRBV14 and J usage is TRBJ2-1, with 8 bases aligning to TRBD1. Trimming removed 2 bases from V and 7 bases from J; junction bases left unmatched: 13. CDR3 size: 17 residues. Per the germline V gene, CDR1 is SGHDN and CDR2 is FVKESK. The CDR3 spells CASSQKLQGVPTNEQFF. The CDR3, as DNA: TGTGCCAGCAGCCAAAAATTACAGGGGGTGCCTACAAATGAGCAGTTCTTC.

The chain uses TRBV5-1 and TRBJ2-5; 9 nucleotides line up with TRBD1. Trimming removed 2 bases from V and 4 bases from J; junction bases left unmatched: 3. This CDR3 is built from 14 residues. Germline values: CDR1 SGHRS, CDR2 YFSETQ. This CDR3 reads CASSFVTGGETQYF. CDR3 coding DNA: TGCGCCAGCAGCTTCGTGACAGGGGGAGAGACCCAGTACTTC. The variable domain in full, completed from reference TRBV5-1 and TRBJ2-5, reads KAGVTQTPRYLIKTRGQQVTLSCSPISGHRSVSWYQQTPGQGLQFLFEYFSETQRNKGNFPGRFSGRQFSNSRSEMNVSTLELGDSALYLCASSFVTGGETQYFGPGTRLLVL.

This clone was observed a few times. This chain links TRBV7-9 with TRBJ2-3, with 7 bases matching TRBD2. Looked up from germline, CDR1 is SEHNR and CDR2 is FQNEAQ (reference sequence). There are 15 residues in the CDR3. V was pared by 1 base and J by 7 bases, with 8 bases of the junction left unmatched. The DNA of the CDR3 is TGTGCCAGCAGCTTAGAGGCTAGCGGAAAAAATACGCAGTATTTT. It codes for CASSLEASGKNTQYF.

CDR3 residues: CASTLSQGFNSPLHF. In DNA, the CDR3 is TGCGCCAGCACCCTTTCTCAGGGGTTTAATTCACCCCTCCACTTT. The V gene is TRBV5-1, the J gene TRBJ1-6; a possible D gene is TRBD1 (6 bases). Per the germline V gene, CDR1 is SGHRS and CDR2 is YFSETQ. Trimming left V 6 bases short and J 6 bases short, with 16 bases between. The CDR3 covers 15 residues.

J is TRBJ2-6 and V is TRBV7-6; TRBD1 is a possible D gene (6 bases). Trimming left V 3 bases short and J 1 base short, with 7 bases between. This CDR3 contains 15 residues. From germline, CDR1 is SGHVS and CDR2 FNYEAQ. The CDR3 nucleotides are TGTGCCAGCAGCTTCGGACAGTCTGGGGCCAACGTCCTGACTTTC. Protein sequence: CASSFGQSGANVLTF.

The chain recombines TRBV7-8 with TRBJ2-3, with a tentative D call TRBD2 (7 bases). Trimming shortened V by 1 base and J by 6 bases, and 17 bases separated the two germline ends. Per germline, CDR1 SGHVS and CDR2 FQNEAQ. The CDR3 covers 16 residues. The CDR3: CASSLEGGLTTDTQYF. The CDR3 DNA follows: TGTGCCAGCAGCTTAGAAGGGGGACTAACAACCGATACGCAGTATTTT.

The chain is built from TRBV28 and TRBJ1-1, with D tentatively TRBD1 (6 bases). The V gene's germline CDR1 is MDHEN and CDR2 SYDVKM. This CDR3 is built from 15 residues. V was cut by 4 bases and J by 4 bases, with 16 bases left in between. The CDR3 DNA sequence: TGTGCCAGCAGTTCGGCCTCACAGGGTCCCACTGAAGCTTTCTTT. It codes for CASSSASQGPTEAFF.

The gene calls are TRBV27 and TRBJ2-5, with D possibly being TRBD2 (6 bases). The V end lost 3 bases, the J end lost 2 bases, and 7 bases lay between the germline ends. The CDR3 runs 13 residues. The V gene's germline CDR1 is MNHEY and CDR2 SMNVEV (reference sequence). Here the CDR3 DNA reads TGTGCCAGCAGTTTCCGGGGGCAAGAGACCCAGTACTTC. It encodes CASSFRGQETQYF.

This clone was seen once. The chain is built from TRBV6-1 and TRBJ2-1, with 12 bases lining up with TRBD1. Germline CDR1 and CDR2: MNHNS and SASEGT. With 5 bases clipped from V and 8 bases from J, the junction kept 4 bases outside the gene matches. The CDR3 extends over 14 amino acids. The CDR3 DNA follows: TGTGCCAGCAGTCGGGACAGGGGGCAAGATGAGCAGTTCTTC. As protein: CASSRDRGQDEQFF.

The CDR3 is CASSYRGVNQPQHF. The CDR3 nucleotides are TGTGCCAGCAGCTACAGGGGCGTGAACCAGCCCCAGCATTTT. The chain is built from TRBV5-6 and TRBJ1-5; 7 nucleotides match TRBD1. CDR1 SGHDT and CDR2 YYEEEE come from the germline V gene. This CDR3 is 14 amino acids long. V trimming: 3 bases; J trimming: 7 bases; junction bases outside the gene matches: 7.

V is TRBV7-2 and J is TRBJ2-1; tentative D call: TRBD2 (6 bases). Per germline, CDR1 SGHTA and CDR2 FQGNSA. Between the trimmed V and J ends, which lost 5 bases and 7 bases, there was a span of 18 bases. The CDR3 contains 15 residues. The CDR3 nucleotides read TGTGCCAGCAGCCCCCAGGGCGGGGTTAAGAATGAGCAGTTCTTC. This encodes CASSPQGGVKNEQFF. Full variable domain (remainder filled in from reference TRBV7-2 and TRBJ2-1): GAGVSQSPSNKVTEKGKDVELRCDPISGHTALYWYRQSLGQGLEFLIYFQGNSAPDKSGLPSDRFSAERTGGSVSTLTIQRTQQEDSAVYLCASSPQGGVKNEQFFGPGTRLTVL.

The rearrangement uses TRBV6-4 and TRBJ1-6; TRBD1 matches 11 bases. The CDR3 contains 15 residues. CDR1 and CDR2 (germline): MRHNA, SNTAGT. V was clipped by 6 bases and J by 8 bases; unmatched bases: 6. Here the CDR3 reads CASRDRGQGDSPLHF. In nucleotides, the CDR3 is TGTGCCAGCAGAGACCGGGGACAGGGGGATTCACCCCTCCACTTT.

A single count supports this clone. The rearrangement links TRBV7-3 to TRBJ2-2; possible D gene TRBD1, 6 bases. Between the trimmed V and J ends, which lost 5 bases and 1 base, there was a span of 11 bases. There are 15 residues in the CDR3. Germline CDR1 reads SGHTA; CDR2 reads FQGTGA. The DNA for the CDR3 is TGTGCCAGCAGCCCCCCAGGGGTGAACACCGGGGAGCTGTTTTTT. It specifies CASSPPGVNTGELFF.

This chain joins TRBV30 and TRBJ1-5; D perhaps matches TRBD1 (5 bases). Looked up from germline, CDR1 is GTSNPN and CDR2 is SVGIG (reference sequence). The length of the CDR3 is 15 residues. V lost 0 bases to trimming and J lost 2 bases, with 11 bases between them. The CDR3 sequence: CAWSVRGIGNQPQHF. Written as DNA, the CDR3 is TGTGCCTGGAGTGTACGGGGGATCGGCAATCAGCCCCAGCATTTT.

The CDR3 DNA is TGTGCCAGTAGTAGTACGACTAGATCACCCCTCCACTTT. Translation gives CASSSTTRSPLHF. The genes are TRBV19 and TRBJ1-6; the D is unclear. The CDR3 length is 13 residues. Germline CDR1 reads LNHDA; CDR2 reads SQIVND (reference sequence). V was trimmed by 4 bases and J by 10 bases, leaving 11 bases between them.

The genes are TRBV19 and TRBJ2-7, with D hard to call. The CDR3 contains 13 residues. V gave up 3 bases and J gave up 3 bases, with 9 bases separating them. The germline CDR1 and CDR2 sequences are LNHDA and SQIVND (reference sequence). DNA for the CDR3: TGTGCCAGTAGTATGGTGGCTAGCTACGAGCAGTACTTC. This gives the protein CASSMVASYEQYF.

This clone appeared a few times. V gene TRBV7-3 combines with J gene TRBJ2-1; 12 positions match TRBD2. The trim removed 5 bases at V and 8 bases at J, leaving 7 bases unmatched. The germline CDR1 and CDR2 sequences are SGHTA and FQGTGA. The CDR3 loop spans 15 amino acids. In nucleotides, the CDR3 is TGTGCCAGCAGCACGCTAGCGGGGGGGCCCTATGAGCAGTTCTTC. It codes for CASSTLAGGPYEQFF.